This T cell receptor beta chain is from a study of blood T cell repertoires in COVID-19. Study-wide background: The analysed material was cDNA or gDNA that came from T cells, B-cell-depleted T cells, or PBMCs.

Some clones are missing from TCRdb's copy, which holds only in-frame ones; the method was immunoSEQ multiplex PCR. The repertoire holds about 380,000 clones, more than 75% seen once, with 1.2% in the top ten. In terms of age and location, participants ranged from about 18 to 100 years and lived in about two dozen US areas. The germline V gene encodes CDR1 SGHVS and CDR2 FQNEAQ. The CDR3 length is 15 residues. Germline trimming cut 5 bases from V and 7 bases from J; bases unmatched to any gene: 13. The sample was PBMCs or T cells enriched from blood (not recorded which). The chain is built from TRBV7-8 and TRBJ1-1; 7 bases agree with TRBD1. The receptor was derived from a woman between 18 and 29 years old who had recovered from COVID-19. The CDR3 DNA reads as TGTGCCAGCAGCCTCAAAGTGGTACAGGGGAGTGAAGCTTTCTTT. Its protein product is CASSLKVVQGSEAFF.